This T cell receptor (beta chain) was sequenced in a study of T cells in localized non-small cell lung cancer. The study, taken as a whole, reports: Among the top 100 tumor clones, a median about 57 appeared in adjacent lung. There was an association of higher blood T cell density with longer overall survival. Maximal T cell clonality occurred in uninvolved adjacent lung, with tumor ranking below it.

Note on this clone: Its antigen is undetermined.

CDR1 and CDR2 from the germline V gene are LNHDA and SQIVND (reference sequence). This CDR3 is 15 amino acids long. V lost 5 bases to trimming and J lost 2 bases, with 13 bases between them. The assay was immunoSEQ multiplex PCR, and TCRdb's table has in-frame clones only and misses some. This table has some 50,000 clones, approximately 86% appearing once. This receptor was taken from a female donor with stage II lung adenocarcinoma. This chain links TRBV19 with TRBJ1-5, with unresolved D. Sequencing was performed on PBMCs, taken before any cancer treatment. The DNA for the CDR3 is TGTGCCAGTAGTTCTGGACTGGGAGGCAATCAGCCCCAGCATTTT. As protein: CASSSGLGGNQPQHF.